The 25 T cell receptor beta chains presented below share a single source sample, sequenced in a study of shared clonotypes between healthy human individuals. Sequencing used immunoSEQ multiplex PCR; TCRdb keeps in-frame clones, though not all of them. The profile shows 1 million to 1.2 million clones, roughly 80% of them singletons. Sequencing was done on a sample of memory CD4+ T cells from PBMCs. Stated subset: CD45RA-negative fraction. The receptors stem from a man between 18 and 35 years old in good health. Some clones in this sample may be carry-over from other donors' samples.

The V gene is TRBV4-2, the J gene TRBJ1-1; D gene unclear. This CDR3 is 17 amino acids long. Trimming left V 0 bases short and J 0 bases short, with 14 bases between. From germline, CDR1 is LGHNA and CDR2 YNFKEQ. The CDR3 nucleotides read TGTGCCAGCAGCCAAGACCATGGGAGGGCTTTGAACACTGAAGCTTTCTTT. Its translation: CASSQDHGRALNTEAFF.

The chain employs TRBV7-9 and TRBJ1-3, with D possibly matching TRBD1 (5 bases). V lost 0 bases, J lost 3 bases, and 6 bases lay in between. Germline V gene lookup returns CDR1 SEHNR and CDR2 FQNEAQ (reference sequence). This CDR3 region has 14 residues. The CDR3 spells CASSLARDGNTIYF. CDR3 DNA: TGTGCCAGCAGCTTAGCCAGGGATGGAAACACCATATATTTT.

This clone was seen a few times. The V gene is TRBV5-6, the J gene TRBJ2-1, with 9 bases matching TRBD1. CDR1 and CDR2 from the germline V gene are SGHDT and YYEEEE. With 1 base clipped from V and 2 bases from J, the junction kept 4 bases outside the gene matches. This CDR3 comprises 16 residues. The CDR3 region is CASSLKRTGAYNEQFF. The CDR3 region has the DNA TGTGCCAGCAGCTTGAAAAGGACAGGGGCCTACAATGAGCAGTTCTTC.

The chain joins TRBV9 to TRBJ2-2, with unresolved D. The CDR3 sequence is 14 residues long. Per the germline V gene, CDR1 is SGDLS and CDR2 is YYNGEE. V gave up 5 bases and J gave up 1 base, with 9 bases separating them. This CDR3 reads CASRYRENTGELFF. In DNA, the CDR3 is TGTGCCAGCAGATATAGAGAGAACACCGGGGAGCTGTTTTTT. Based on the CDR3 plus reference TRBV9 and TRBJ2-2, the full variable domain is DSGVTQTPKHLITATGQRVTLRCSPRSGDLSVYWYQQSLDQGLQFLIQYYNGEERAKGNILERFSAQQFPDLHSELNLSSLELGDSALYFCASRYRENTGELFFGEGSRLTVL.

This chain connects TRBV30 to TRBJ1-5; no clear D gene. With 0 bases removed from V and 4 bases from J, the gap between germline ends came to 10 bases. The CDR3 loop spans 14 amino acids. Germline assignment: CDR1 GTSNPN and CDR2 SVGIG (reference sequence). CDR3 bases: TGTGCCTGGAGTGTTTCGACCTTGAATCAGCCCCAGCATTTT. Protein: CAWSVSTLNQPQHF.

In its sample, this clone was seen a few times. This chain links TRBV7-2 with TRBJ2-2; D ambiguous. Between the trimmed V and J ends, which lost 2 bases and 1 base, there was a span of 5 bases. The CDR3 loop spans 14 amino acids. Germline CDR1 and CDR2: SGHTA and FQGNSA. The CDR3 DNA reads TGTGCCAGCAGCTTACAACAGAACACCGGGGAGCTGTTTTTT. Translating gives CASSLQQNTGELFF.

Notes on this clone: At the DNA level, this CDR3 is encoded by other sequences in the same sample as well. CDR3: CAWSVQGGTDTQYF. For the CDR3, the DNA is TGTGCCTGGAGTGTACAAGGGGGCACAGATACGCAGTATTTT. The J gene is TRBJ2-3, the V gene TRBV30; D possibly corresponds to TRBD1 (5 bases). This CDR3 is built from 14 residues. The ends were cut back, 0 bases at V and 1 base at J, with 8 bases in the middle. Germline V CDR1 and CDR2: GTSNPN, SVGIG (reference sequence).

The chain links TRBV4-2 to TRBJ2-7; D possibly corresponds to TRBD1 (6 bases). Germline-derived CDR1 and CDR2 are LGHNA and YNFKEQ. CDR3 length: 15 amino acids. The germline V and J ends were trimmed by 0 bases and 2 bases, with 11 bases remaining between them. CDR3 loop: CASSQDLGTTYEQYF. Written as DNA, the CDR3 is TGTGCCAGCAGCCAAGATCTCGGGACAACCTACGAGCAGTACTTC.

The genes are TRBV30 and TRBJ1-3; D is unresolved. The CDR3 length is 14 residues. The germline gives CDR1 GTSNPN, CDR2 SVGIG (reference sequence). Trimming took off 4 bases at V and 0 bases at J, with 10 bases between the two ends. CDR3 loop: CAWNPGNSGNTIYF. The DNA for the CDR3 is TGTGCCTGGAACCCCGGGAACTCTGGAAACACCATATATTTT.

V is TRBV5-6 and J is TRBJ2-7, with a tentative D call TRBD2 (6 bases). The germline gives CDR1 SGHDT, CDR2 YYEEEE. V was trimmed by 1 base and J by 7 bases, leaving 18 bases between them. The CDR3 has 15 amino acids. The CDR3 loop reads CASSLYRGSPREQYF. The CDR3 coding sequence is TGTGCCAGCAGCTTGTATCGGGGGTCCCCAAGGGAGCAGTACTTC.

In its sample, this clone was seen once. The gene calls are TRBV28 and TRBJ2-3, with 12 nucleotides matching TRBD2. Losses at the gene ends were 3 bases for V and 5 bases for J; bases not matched to a gene: 9. The germline V gene has CDR1 MDHEN and CDR2 SYDVKM. The CDR3 is 17 residues long. The CDR3 bases are TGTGCCAGCAGTTTCCCAACGACTAGCGGGAGTGGAGATACGCAGTATTTT. This encodes CASSFPTTSGSGDTQYF.

CDR3 amino acids: CASSLYRGAIGGYTF. CDR3 coding DNA: TGTGCCAGCAGTTTATATAGGGGGGCGATTGGTGGCTACACCTTC. The chain employs TRBV28 and TRBJ1-2, with TRBD1 as a possible D gene (6 bases). Trimming shortened V by 1 base and J by 7 bases, and 16 bases separated the two germline ends. The germline V gene has CDR1 MDHEN and CDR2 SYDVKM. The CDR3 covers 15 residues.

This chain connects TRBV5-1 to TRBJ2-7, with D possibly called TRBD1 or TRBD2 (5 bases each). With 3 bases removed from V and 5 bases from J, the gap between germline ends came to 15 bases. The CDR3 length is 14 residues. The germline V gene has CDR1 SGHRS and CDR2 YFSETQ. CDR3 region: CASSYLEGTHEQYF. The CDR3 region has the DNA TGCGCCAGCAGCTACCTAGAGGGGACCCACGAGCAGTACTTC.

The table lists this clone with many counts. This specimen includes other DNA sequences encoding the same CDR3. J is TRBJ1-1 and V is TRBV25-1; no definite D call. Germline assignment: CDR1 MGHDK and CDR2 SYGVNS. Trimming cost V 6 bases and J 3 bases, with 11 bases left between them. The CDR3 is 13 amino acids. The CDR3 DNA is TGTGCCAGCAGGGTCGCTACACACACTGAAGCTTTCTTT. Protein: CASRVATHTEAFF.

The chain uses TRBV10-3 and TRBJ1-2; D remains ambiguous. The CDR3 spans 15 residues. The V and J ends lost 3 bases and 6 bases respectively, with 17 bases between them. CDR1 is ENHRY, CDR2 SYGVKD, per germline. The CDR3 here is CAISDPGYPRDGYTF. The DNA for the CDR3 is TGTGCCATCAGTGACCCCGGGTACCCGCGGGATGGCTACACCTTC.

This clone came up once. V gene TRBV6-5 combines with J gene TRBJ2-5; D unclear. V was clipped by 2 bases and J by 5 bases, with 9 bases between them. This CDR3 region has 13 residues. The V gene's germline CDR1 is MNHEY and CDR2 SVGAGI. This CDR3 is CASSYGVVETQYF. The CDR3 DNA reads as TGTGCCAGCAGTTACGGCGTTGTGGAGACCCAGTACTTC.

The chain joins TRBV5-1 to TRBJ2-5; the match to TRBD2 covers 7 bases. Per the germline V gene, CDR1 is SGHRS and CDR2 is YFSETQ. The V gene end was trimmed by 5 bases and the J gene end by 1 base; junction bases not matched to a gene: 8. The CDR3 sequence is 15 residues long. The CDR3 protein is CASSSWGGSQETQYF. DNA for the CDR3: TGCGCCAGCAGTTCCTGGGGGGGGTCCCAAGAGACCCAGTACTTC. The whole variable domain, remainder taken from reference TRBV5-1 and TRBJ2-5, is KAGVTQTPRYLIKTRGQQVTLSCSPISGHRSVSWYQQTPGQGLQFLFEYFSETQRNKGNFPGRFSGRQFSNSRSEMNVSTLELGDSALYLCASSSWGGSQETQYFGPGTRLLVL.

The chain is built from TRBV9 and TRBJ2-3; 7 bases map to TRBD2. Trimming cost V 3 bases and J 2 bases; bases outside gene matches: 9. The CDR3 spans 16 residues. In germline, CDR1 is SGDLS, CDR2 YYNGEE. DNA of the CDR3: TGTGCCAGCAGCGCCGTCGGGCGGGAGATCACAGATACGCAGTATTTT. Amino acids: CASSAVGREITDTQYF.

The chain employs TRBV9 and TRBJ1-2; TRBD1 might be the D (6 bases). Trimming stripped 2 bases from V and 4 bases from J, with 21 bases between. This CDR3 region has 17 residues. From germline, CDR1 is SGDLS and CDR2 YYNGEE. This CDR3 reads CASSVGWDKGLTYGYTF. The DNA of the CDR3 is TGTGCCAGCAGCGTGGGTTGGGACAAAGGTTTGACCTATGGCTACACCTTC. Complete variable domain (other parts from reference TRBV9 and TRBJ1-2): DSGVTQTPKHLITATGQRVTLRCSPRSGDLSVYWYQQSLDQGLQFLIQYYNGEERAKGNILERFSAQQFPDLHSELNLSSLELGDSALYFCASSVGWDKGLTYGYTFGSGTRLTVV.

This clone was detected once. The chain couples TRBV5-1 to TRBJ2-3, with TRBD2 matching over 14 bases. Unmatched junction bases numbered 12, after V lost 6 bases and J lost 6 bases. The CDR3 covers 17 residues. The germline V gene encodes CDR1 SGHRS and CDR2 YFSETQ. The CDR3 coding sequence is TGCGCCAGCATAAGGGTGCCGGGACTAGCGGGAGCGGATACGCAGTATTTT. This codes for CASIRVPGLAGADTQYF.

The chain recombines TRBV5-6 with TRBJ1-1; TRBD1 aligns across 7 bases. The V and J ends lost 4 bases and 1 base, in that order; junction bases with no gene match: 7. Germline V lookup: CDR1 SGHDT, CDR2 YYEEEE. The CDR3 extends over 15 amino acids. CDR3 nucleotide sequence: TGTGCCAGCAGCGCGACGGGACAGAAGAACACTGAAGCTTTCTTT. Translating it yields CASSATGQKNTEAFF.

This clone was counted only a few times. The chain employs TRBV12-5 and TRBJ1-1, with a tentative D call TRBD1 (6 bases). This CDR3 contains 15 residues. V was trimmed by 5 bases and J by 5 bases, leaving 18 bases between them. Germline V gene sequence: CDR1 LGHNT, CDR2 FRNRAP. The CDR3: CASGEGDSGRTEAFF. The DNA for the CDR3 is TGTGCTAGTGGTGAGGGGGACTCCGGGCGGACTGAAGCTTTCTTT.

The chain joins TRBV5-4 to TRBJ2-7; 12 positions agree with TRBD2. The CDR3 spans 16 residues. Germline V CDR1 and CDR2: SGHNT, YYREEE (reference sequence). V dropped 3 bases and J dropped 2; count of bases not matched to a gene: 6. DNA of the CDR3: TGTGCCAGCAGCTCCCGGACTAGCGGGAAAACCTACGAGCAGTACTTC. Translating gives CASSSRTSGKTYEQYF.

V gene TRBV5-1 combines with J gene TRBJ2-5; D not resolved. Germline lookup yields CDR1 SGHRS and CDR2 YFSETQ. The V end was cut by 3 bases, the J end by 2 bases, with 5 bases between. This CDR3 has 12 residues. For the CDR3, the DNA is TGCGCCAGCAGCTCCGAACAAGAGACCCAGTACTTC. It specifies CASSSEQETQYF.

The V and J genes are TRBV5-1 and TRBJ2-3, with TRBD1 matching 8 bases. The ends lost 0 bases at V and 4 bases at J; junction bases unmatched: 4. The CDR3 runs 15 residues. Germline loops: CDR1 SGHRS, CDR2 YFSETQ. The CDR3 DNA sequence: TGCGCCAGCAGCTTGGTGGGACAGGTTGCAGATACGCAGTATTTT. The encoded protein is CASSLVGQVADTQYF.